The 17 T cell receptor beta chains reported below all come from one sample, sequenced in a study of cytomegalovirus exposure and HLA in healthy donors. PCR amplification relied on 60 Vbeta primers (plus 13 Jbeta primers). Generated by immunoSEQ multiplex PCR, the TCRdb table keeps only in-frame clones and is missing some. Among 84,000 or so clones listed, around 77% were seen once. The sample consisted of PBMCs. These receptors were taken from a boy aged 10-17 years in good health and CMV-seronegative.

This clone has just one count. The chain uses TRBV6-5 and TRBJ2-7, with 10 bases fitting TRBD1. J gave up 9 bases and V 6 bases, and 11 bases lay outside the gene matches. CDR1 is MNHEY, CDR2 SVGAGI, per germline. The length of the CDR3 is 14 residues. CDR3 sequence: CASSRGDRGAGQYF. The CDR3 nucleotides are TGTGCCAGCAGCCGCGGGGACAGGGGAGCAGGGCAGTACTTC.

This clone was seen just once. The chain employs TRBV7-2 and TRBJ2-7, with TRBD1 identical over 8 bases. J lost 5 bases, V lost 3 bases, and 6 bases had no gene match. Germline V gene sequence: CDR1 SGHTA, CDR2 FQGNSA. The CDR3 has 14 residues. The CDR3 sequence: CASSFDRGFNEQYF. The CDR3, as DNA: TGTGCCAGCAGCTTTGACAGGGGATTCAACGAGCAGTACTTC.

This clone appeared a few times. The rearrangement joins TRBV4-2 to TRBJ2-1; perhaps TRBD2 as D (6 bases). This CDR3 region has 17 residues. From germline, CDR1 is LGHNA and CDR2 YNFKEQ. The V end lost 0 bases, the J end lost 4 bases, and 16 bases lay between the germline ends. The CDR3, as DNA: TGTGCCAGCAGCCAAGAAAACCGGGACTTGCTTTACAATGAGCAGTTCTTC. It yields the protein CASSQENRDLLYNEQFF.

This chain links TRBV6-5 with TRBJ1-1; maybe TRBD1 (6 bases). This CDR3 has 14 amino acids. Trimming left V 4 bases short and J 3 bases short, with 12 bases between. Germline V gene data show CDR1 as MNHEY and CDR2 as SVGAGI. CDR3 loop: CASSSRGRDTEAFF. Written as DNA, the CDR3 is TGTGCCAGCAGTTCCAGGGGCCGTGACACTGAAGCTTTCTTT.

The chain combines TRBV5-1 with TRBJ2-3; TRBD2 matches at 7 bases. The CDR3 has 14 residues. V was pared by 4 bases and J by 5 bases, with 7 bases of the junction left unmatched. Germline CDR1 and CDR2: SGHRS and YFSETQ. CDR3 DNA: TGCGCCAGCAGCCCTACGGGCGGGGGAGATACGCAGTATTTT. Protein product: CASSPTGGGDTQYF.

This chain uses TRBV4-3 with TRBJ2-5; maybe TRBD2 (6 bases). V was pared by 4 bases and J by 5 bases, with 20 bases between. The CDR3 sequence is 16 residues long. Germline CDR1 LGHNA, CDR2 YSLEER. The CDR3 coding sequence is TGCGCCAGCAGCCCCGCACGGTTGGCGGGGCTTGAGACCCAGTACTTC. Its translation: CASSPARLAGLETQYF.

CDR3 sequence: CASSFVGQGGTEAFF. For the CDR3, the DNA is TGTGCCAGCAGCTTTGTTGGACAGGGAGGGACTGAAGCTTTCTTT. The V gene is TRBV7-2, the J gene TRBJ1-1; TRBD1 matches 8 bases. Germline CDR1 SGHTA, CDR2 FQGNSA. The ends lost 3 bases at V and 5 bases at J; junction bases unmatched: 8. The CDR3 extends over 15 amino acids.

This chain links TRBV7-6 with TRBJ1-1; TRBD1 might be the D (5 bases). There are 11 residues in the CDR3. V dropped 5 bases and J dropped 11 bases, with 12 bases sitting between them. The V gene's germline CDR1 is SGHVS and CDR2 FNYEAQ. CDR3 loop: CASSGGVGAFF. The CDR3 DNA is TGTGCCAGCAGCGGAGGGGTAGGGGCTTTCTTT.

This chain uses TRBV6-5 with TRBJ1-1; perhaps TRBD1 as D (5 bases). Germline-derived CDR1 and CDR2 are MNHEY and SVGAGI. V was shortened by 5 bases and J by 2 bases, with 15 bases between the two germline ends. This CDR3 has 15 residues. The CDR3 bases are TGTGCCAGCAGTCATTTGGCGGGGGTCAACACTGAAGCTTTCTTT. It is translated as CASSHLAGVNTEAFF.

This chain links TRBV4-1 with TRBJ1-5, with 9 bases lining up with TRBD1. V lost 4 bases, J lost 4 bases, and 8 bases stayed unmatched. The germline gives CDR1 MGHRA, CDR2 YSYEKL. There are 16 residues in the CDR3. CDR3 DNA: TGCGCCAGCAGCCGGACATGGGACAGGGAGAATCAGCCCCAGCATTTT. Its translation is CASSRTWDRENQPQHF.

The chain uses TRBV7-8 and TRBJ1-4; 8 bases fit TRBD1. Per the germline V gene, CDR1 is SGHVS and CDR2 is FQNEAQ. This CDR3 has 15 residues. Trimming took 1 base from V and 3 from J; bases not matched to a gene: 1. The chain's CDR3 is CASSLGDRSNEKLFF. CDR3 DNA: TGTGCCAGCAGCTTAGGGGACAGGTCTAATGAAAAACTGTTTTTT.

DNA of the CDR3: TGTGCCAGCAGTTTGACAGACAATCAGCCCCAGCATTTT. Amino acids: CASSLTDNQPQHF. This chain links TRBV6-5 with TRBJ1-5, with a tentative D call TRBD1 (5 bases). V was trimmed by 4 bases and J by 3 bases, leaving 7 bases between them. This CDR3 comprises 13 residues. Germline V gene lookup returns CDR1 MNHEY and CDR2 SVGAGI.

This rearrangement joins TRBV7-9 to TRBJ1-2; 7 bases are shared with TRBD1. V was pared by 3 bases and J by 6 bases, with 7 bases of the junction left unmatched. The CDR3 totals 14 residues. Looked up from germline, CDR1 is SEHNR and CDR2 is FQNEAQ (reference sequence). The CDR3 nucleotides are TGTGCCAGCAGCTTCAGACAGGGTGAGGATGGCTACACCTTC. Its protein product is CASSFRQGEDGYTF.

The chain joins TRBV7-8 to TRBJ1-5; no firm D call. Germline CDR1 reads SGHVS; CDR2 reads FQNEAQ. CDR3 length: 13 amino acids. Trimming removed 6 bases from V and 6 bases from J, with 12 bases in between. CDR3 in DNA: TGTGCCAGCAGACCTCCGGGTAGTCAGCCCCAGCATTTT. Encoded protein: CASRPPGSQPQHF. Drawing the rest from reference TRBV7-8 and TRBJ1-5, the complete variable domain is GAGVSQSPRYKVAKRGQDVALRCDPISGHVSLFWYQQALGQGPEFLTYFQNEAQLDKSGLPSDRFFAERPEGSVSTLKIQRTQQEDSAVYLCASRPPGSQPQHFGDGTRLSIL.

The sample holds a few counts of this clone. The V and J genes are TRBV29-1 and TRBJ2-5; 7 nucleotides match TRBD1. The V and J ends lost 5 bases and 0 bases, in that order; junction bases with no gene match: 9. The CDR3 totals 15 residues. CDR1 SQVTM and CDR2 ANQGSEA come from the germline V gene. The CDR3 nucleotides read TGCAGCGTTCAAACAGGGCAGGGGGACCAAGAGACCCAGTACTTC. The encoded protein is CSVQTGQGDQETQYF.

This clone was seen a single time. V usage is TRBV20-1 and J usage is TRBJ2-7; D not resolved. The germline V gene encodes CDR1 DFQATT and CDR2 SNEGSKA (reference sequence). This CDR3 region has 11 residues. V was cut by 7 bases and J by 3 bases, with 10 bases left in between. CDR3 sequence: CSVHGYYEQYF. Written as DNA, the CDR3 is TGCAGTGTGCACGGTTACTACGAGCAGTACTTC.

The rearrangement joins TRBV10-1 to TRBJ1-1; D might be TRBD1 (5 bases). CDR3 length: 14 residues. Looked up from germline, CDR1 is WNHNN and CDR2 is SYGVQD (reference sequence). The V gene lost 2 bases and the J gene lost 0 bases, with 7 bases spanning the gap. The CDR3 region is CASSEPGMNTEAFF. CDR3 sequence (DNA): TGCGCCAGCAGTGAGCCAGGGATGAACACTGAAGCTTTCTTT.